The next 27 T cell receptor beta chains were all read from a single sample in a study of shared clonotypes between healthy human individuals. Data came from immunoSEQ multiplex PCR; TCRdb stores just in-frame clones and leaves some out. Here the sample spans under 2,500,000 clones, approximately 96% being singletons. Sequenced material: naive CD4+ T cells sorted from blood. Subset indicated: CD45RA+ positively selected. These receptors were obtained from a man younger than 35 in good health.

The V call is TRBV7-6, the J call TRBJ2-2, with D maybe TRBD2 (5 bases). The CDR3 has 13 residues. The V end was cut by 3 bases, the J end by 4 bases, with 6 bases between. The germline CDR1 and CDR2 sequences are SGHVS and FNYEAQ. The CDR3 coding sequence is TGTGCCAGCAGCTTTGGGAGCACCGGGGAGCTGTTTTTT. Amino acids: CASSFGSTGELFF.

J is TRBJ2-7 and V is TRBV10-1; unclear D gene. With 4 bases removed from V and 3 bases from J, the gap between germline ends came to 19 bases. The germline CDR1 and CDR2 sequences are WNHNN and SYGVQD (reference sequence). The CDR3 runs 16 residues. The CDR3, as DNA: TGCGCCAGCAGTGGGTCCTCGGTGTCGGGTCTCTACGAGCAGTACTTC. This sequence encodes CASSGSSVSGLYEQYF.

The rearrangement uses TRBV7-9 and TRBJ2-1, with D uncertain. This CDR3 is 11 amino acids long. CDR1 is SEHNR, CDR2 FQNEAQ, per germline (reference sequence). V lost 2 bases, J lost 12 bases, and 8 bases lay in between. The CDR3 region has the DNA TGTGCCAGCAGCTTAAGTCCTGTGCAGTTCTTC. It translates to CASSLSPVQFF.

The chain couples TRBV6-1 to TRBJ2-7; tentatively, D is TRBD1 or TRBD2 (6 bases each). The CDR3 extends over 19 amino acids. Per the germline V gene, CDR1 is MNHNS and CDR2 is SASEGT. V lost 4 bases and J lost 6, with 31 bases in between. The CDR3 coding sequence is TGTGCCAGCAGTGGGAGAGGGGGGCAGTCGAAGGGGAAGGCCTTCGAGCAGTACTTC. The encoded protein is CASSGRGGQSKGKAFEQYF.

V is TRBV13 and J is TRBJ2-2; 12 bases map to TRBD2. V gave up 4 bases and J gave up 1 base; unmatched junction bases: 4. CDR1 PRHDT and CDR2 FYEKMQ come from the germline V gene (reference sequence). The CDR3 runs to 17 residues. The CDR3 loop reads CASSSSSGGVNTGELFF. Here the CDR3 DNA reads TGTGCCAGCAGCTCATCTAGCGGGGGGGTGAACACCGGGGAGCTGTTTTTT.

The chain links TRBV7-9 to TRBJ2-5; possibly TRBD1 for D (6 bases). This CDR3 region has 13 residues. From germline, CDR1 is SEHNR and CDR2 FQNEAQ (reference sequence). The ends were cut back, 2 bases at V and 5 bases at J, with 9 bases in the middle. The CDR3 loop is CASSLQGLETQYF. The CDR3 coding sequence is TGTGCCAGCAGCTTACAGGGGCTCGAGACCCAGTACTTC. Together with reference TRBV7-9 and TRBJ2-5, the CDR3 gives the full variable domain: DTGVSQNPRHKITKRGQNVTFRCDPISEHNRLYWYRQTLGQGPEFLTYFQNEAQLEKSRLLSDRFSAERPKGSFSTLEIQRTEQGDSAMYLCASSLQGLETQYFGPGTRLLVL.

The rearrangement links TRBV19 to TRBJ1-5; a weak D match, TRBD1 (5 bases). Trimming removed 7 bases from V and 5 bases from J, with 15 bases in between. Germline V gene lookup returns CDR1 LNHDA and CDR2 SQIVND (reference sequence). The CDR3 is made up of 14 amino acids. The CDR3 DNA is TGTGCCAGTACTATGGGGCAGGGCCATCAGCCCCAGCATTTT. As protein: CASTMGQGHQPQHF.

The V call is TRBV7-2, the J call TRBJ1-1, with D possibly being TRBD1 (6 bases). Germline CDR1 reads SGHTA; CDR2 reads FQGNSA. V was shortened by 0 bases and J by 6 bases, with 11 bases between the two germline ends. The CDR3 runs 14 residues. In DNA form, the CDR3 reads TGTGCCAGCAGCTTAGCGCCTGGGGGGCCTGAAGCTTTCTTT. Translating gives CASSLAPGGPEAFF.

This chain uses TRBV7-8 with TRBJ2-2; D is unclear. CDR1 is SGHVS, CDR2 FQNEAQ, per germline. The CDR3 spans 15 residues. Between the trimmed V and J ends, which lost 1 base and 3 bases, there was a span of 9 bases. The CDR3 nucleotides read TGTGCCAGCAGCTTAGACGCACGGTACACCGGGGAGCTGTTTTTT. Protein: CASSLDARYTGELFF.

The rearrangement joins TRBV7-9 to TRBJ2-6, with 8 bases lining up with TRBD1. CDR1 is SEHNR and CDR2 is FQNEAQ in the germline V gene (reference sequence). V shed 0 bases and J 1 base; nucleotides not matched to a gene: 8. CDR3 length equals 19 residues. Here the CDR3 DNA reads TGTGCCAGCAGCTTAGCCCGCCAGGGGGCGGTGTCTGGGGCCAACGTCCTGACTTTC. Translated: CASSLARQGAVSGANVLTF.

The CDR3 loop is CASSQDRTGRYEAFF. In nucleotides, the CDR3 is TGCGCCAGCAGCCAAGATAGGACAGGGCGATATGAAGCTTTCTTT. V is TRBV4-3 and J is TRBJ1-1; 8 bases fit TRBD1. The V segment lost 0 bases and the J segment 7 bases; nucleotides outside the gene matches: 7. CDR3 length equals 15 residues. In germline, CDR1 is LGHNA, CDR2 YSLEER.

CDR3 DNA: TGTGCCAGCAGTGTTGGCGGGGGGGCAAATGTCAAGTTCCATGAGCAGTTCTTC. Translating it yields CASSVGGGANVKFHEQFF. The chain uses TRBV2 and TRBJ2-1; 9 positions agree with TRBD2. The CDR3 extends over 18 amino acids. V gave up 4 bases and J gave up 8 bases; unmatched junction bases: 18. Germline lookup yields CDR1 SNHLY and CDR2 FYNNEI.

This chain connects TRBV18 to TRBJ2-5; 7 bases match TRBD1. CDR1 and CDR2 (germline): KGHSH, LQKENI. V lost 4 bases and J lost 1; bases outside the gene matches: 6. There are 15 residues in the CDR3. CDR3 residues: CASSQIQGTQETQYF. For the CDR3, the DNA is TGTGCCAGCTCACAAATACAGGGGACCCAAGAGACCCAGTACTTC.

This clone came up once. The genes are TRBV28 and TRBJ2-7, with D perhaps matching TRBD1 (6 bases). The CDR3 consists of 12 residues. Trimming removed 6 bases at V and 4 bases at J, with 10 bases between. Germline V gives CDR1 MDHEN, CDR2 SYDVKM. Written as DNA, the CDR3 is TGTGCCAGCAGGGCAGACAGGTACGAGCAGTACTTC. Translation gives CASRADRYEQYF.

The chain links TRBV5-1 to TRBJ2-1, with 9 positions matching TRBD2. The CDR3 runs 19 residues. Germline V gene data show CDR1 as SGHRS and CDR2 as YFSETQ. V shed 4 bases and J 1 base; nucleotides not matched to a gene: 15. Here the CDR3 DNA reads TGCGCCAGCAGCCCACGAGCGGCTAGCGGGACGATTTCCTACAATGAGCAGTTCTTC. Translating it yields CASSPRAASGTISYNEQFF.

V is TRBV5-1 and J is TRBJ2-7; D is perhaps TRBD1 (6 bases). Trimming cost V 7 bases and J 2 bases, with 19 bases left between them. The germline gives CDR1 SGHRS, CDR2 YFSETQ. The CDR3 sequence is 15 residues long. The CDR3 DNA sequence: TGCGCCAGCGCCCCTTTCTCAGGGGCCCCCTACGAGCAGTACTTC. Translation gives CASAPFSGAPYEQYF.

The chain recombines TRBV7-2 with TRBJ2-2; possible D gene TRBD1, 6 bases. V lost 1 base and J lost 4, with 7 bases in between. Germline CDR1 is SGHTA and CDR2 is FQGNSA. The CDR3 has 14 amino acids. In nucleotides, the CDR3 is TGTGCCAGCAGCTTAGGAGGGGGCACCGGGGAGCTGTTTTTT. Translating gives CASSLGGGTGELFF.

The chain has TRBV30 and TRBJ1-1, with a weak D call TRBD1 (6 bases). V was pared by 3 bases and J by 7 bases, with 21 bases between. Germline V CDR1 and CDR2: GTSNPN, SVGIG (reference sequence). There are 15 residues in the CDR3. The CDR3 loop reads CAWSPNLGGGHEAFF. The CDR3 coding sequence is TGTGCCTGGAGCCCAAATCTGGGGGGGGGACATGAAGCTTTCTTT. The full variable domain, its missing parts supplied by reference TRBV30 and TRBJ1-1, is SQTIHQWPATLVQPVGSPLSLECTVEGTSNPNLYWYRQAAGRGLQLLFYSVGIGQISSEVPQNLSASRPQDRQFILSSKKLLLSDSGFYLCAWSPNLGGGHEAFFGQGTRLTVV.

The chain joins TRBV2 to TRBJ2-7; D gene uncertain. Germline V gene lookup returns CDR1 SNHLY and CDR2 FYNNEI. The CDR3 totals 15 residues. V lost 3 bases and J lost 4, with 16 bases in between. CDR3: CASSDIGEGTYEQYF. For the CDR3, the DNA is TGTGCCAGCAGTGATATTGGGGAAGGAACTTACGAGCAGTACTTC. Based on the CDR3 plus reference TRBV2 and TRBJ2-7, the full variable domain is EPEVTQTPSHQVTQMGQEVILRCVPISNHLYFYWYRQILGQKVEFLVSFYNNEISEKSEIFDDQFSVERPDGSNFTLKIRSTKLEDSAMYFCASSDIGEGTYEQYFGPGTRLTVT.

This chain uses TRBV10-3 with TRBJ2-6; D is undetermined. CDR3 size: 17 residues. The germline V gene has CDR1 ENHRY and CDR2 SYGVKD. Trimming removed 4 bases from V and 0 bases from J, with 13 bases in between. The CDR3 loop is CAISVGTKSSGANVLTF. CDR3 nucleotides: TGTGCCATCAGTGTAGGCACTAAGAGCTCTGGGGCCAACGTCCTGACTTTC.

The gene calls are TRBV12-1 and TRBJ2-4; TRBD2 is the table's D call and was not checked against the DNA. TRBV12-1 is reported as a pseudogene. The CDR3 runs 16 residues. In DNA form, the CDR3 reads TGTGCCAGCAGCTTGGGGACTAGCGGGAGCCAAAACATTCAGTACTTC. The encoded protein is CASSLGTSGSQNIQYF.

The chain carries TRBV5-1 and TRBJ2-5; tentatively, D is TRBD2 (6 bases). Trimming took 4 bases from V and 1 from J, leaving 11 bases between them. CDR3 length: 14 residues. Germline loops: CDR1 SGHRS, CDR2 YFSETQ. The CDR3 region is CASSRGVAQETQYF. The CDR3 region has the DNA TGCGCCAGCAGCCGCGGGGTCGCCCAAGAGACCCAGTACTTC.

The chain carries TRBV10-3 and TRBJ1-2; the D is unclear. The CDR3 is made up of 13 amino acids. Germline CDR1 and CDR2: ENHRY and SYGVKD. V was pared by 0 bases and J by 4 bases, with 6 bases between. CDR3 coding DNA: TGTGCCATCAGTGAGTCGAGACCCTATGGCTACACCTTC. Residues: CAISESRPYGYTF.

The chain links TRBV28 to TRBJ2-5; no firm D call. Germline V gives CDR1 MDHEN, CDR2 SYDVKM. The CDR3 sequence is 10 residues long. Trimming took 6 bases from V and 5 from J, leaving 4 bases between them. The CDR3, as DNA: TGTGCCAGCAGGGGGGAGACCCAGTACTTC. Translating it yields CASRGETQYF.

This clone was seen only once. This CDR3 reads CASSLTGGSEAFF. CDR3 nucleotide sequence: TGTGCCAGCAGTTTAACGGGGGGGTCTGAAGCTTTCTTT. The gene calls are TRBV28 and TRBJ1-1; a possible D gene is TRBD1 (5 bases). Trimming removed 2 bases from V and 6 bases from J, with 10 bases in between. Germline values: CDR1 MDHEN, CDR2 SYDVKM. This CDR3 comprises 13 residues.

This chain uses TRBV5-1 with TRBJ1-1; 8 bases fit TRBD1. Germline assignment: CDR1 SGHRS and CDR2 YFSETQ. With 4 bases clipped from V and 5 bases from J, the junction kept 10 bases outside the gene matches. The CDR3 extends over 15 amino acids. In DNA form, the CDR3 reads TGCGCCAGCAGCCAGACAGGGGAACCGCCGACTGAAGCTTTCTTT. Amino acids: CASSQTGEPPTEAFF.

The chain couples TRBV23-1 to TRBJ2-1, with D possibly TRBD2 on 5 matching bases. TRBV23-1 qualifies as an ORF whose function is uncertain. V gave up 9 bases and J gave up 2 bases, with 17 bases separating them. The CDR3 has 15 residues. In DNA form, the CDR3 reads TGCGCCAGGCGACGGGGTGCTTCTACCTACAATGAGCAGTTCTTC. Amino acid sequence: CARRRGASTYNEQFF.